This entry features one TCR beta chain sequence. Original data processing: Reference gene primer amplification yielded estimated nucleated cell counts. Method: immunoSEQ multiplex PCR; TCRdb's copy keeps in-frame clones and lacks some. The V and J calls and clone size were taken over from that table, and D and trimming were inferred from the DNA. The data hold fewer than 500,000 clones, with 86% observed a single time. This specimen comes from a study of blood T cell repertoires in COVID-19. The overall study: The analysed material was cDNA or gDNA that came from T cells, B-cell-depleted T cells, or PBMCs.

The CDR3 has 13 amino acids. Trimming removed 4 bases at V and 4 bases at J, with 10 bases between. Germline assignment: CDR1 MNHEY and CDR2 SVGAGI. The receptor was derived from a woman in her twenties or thirties with active or convalescent COVID-19. Sequencing used peripheral blood. The chain joins TRBV6-5 to TRBJ1-1, with D perhaps TRBD1 (5 bases). CDR3 loop: CASSWMGGTEAFF. The DNA of the CDR3 is TGTGCCAGCAGTTGGATGGGGGGCACTGAAGCTTTCTTT.